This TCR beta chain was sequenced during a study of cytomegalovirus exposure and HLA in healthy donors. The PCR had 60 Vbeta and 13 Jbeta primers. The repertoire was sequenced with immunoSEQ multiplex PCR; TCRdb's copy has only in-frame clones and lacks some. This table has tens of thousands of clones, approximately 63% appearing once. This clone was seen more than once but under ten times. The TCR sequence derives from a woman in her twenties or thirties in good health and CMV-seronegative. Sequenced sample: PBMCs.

CDR3 DNA sequence: TGTGCCAGCTCACCGGGGCGGACCTTCGGACTAGCGGGACGGGAGACCCAGTACTTC. It translates to CASSPGRTFGLAGRETQYF. The chain recombines TRBV18 with TRBJ2-5, with 12 positions matching TRBD2. V shed 3 bases and J 5 bases; nucleotides not matched to a gene: 16. Germline-derived CDR1 and CDR2 are KGHSH and LQKENI. The CDR3 is made up of 19 amino acids. The complete variable domain, with remaining parts taken from reference TRBV18 and TRBJ2-5, reads NAGVMQNPRHLVRRRGQEARLRCSPMKGHSHVYWYRQLPEEGLKFMVYLQKENIIDESGMPKERFSAEFPKEGPSILRIQQVVRGDSAAYFCASSPGRTFGLAGRETQYFGPGTRLLVL.